This T cell receptor beta chain was identified in a study of T cell responses to AZD1222 COVID-19 vaccine. Method: immunoSEQ multiplex PCR; TCRdb's copy keeps in-frame clones and lacks some. This table holds 70,000 to 80,000 clones, roughly 88% found once. CDR3 length: 16 amino acids. The germline gives CDR1 ENHRY, CDR2 SYGVKD. After removal of 6 bases from V and 5 bases from J, the junction contained 14 bases not matched to a gene. The chain has TRBV10-3 and TRBJ2-5; 8 bases line up with TRBD2. The clonotype originates from an adult in good health. This specimen was peripheral blood, taken on day 0 of AZD1222 vaccination. The chain's CDR3 is CAIRGGSGSDGETQYF. The CDR3 DNA sequence: TGTGCCATCAGGGGCGGGAGCGGGAGTGATGGGGAGACCCAGTACTTC.